Presented here are 29 T cell receptor beta chains from one specimen sequenced in a study of shared clonotypes between healthy human individuals. Repertoires were generated with immunoSEQ multiplex PCR, while TCRdb's copy carries only in-frame clones and drops some. The sample shows about 2.4 million clones, just over 90% of them seen only once. The sample comprised naive CD4+ T cells sorted from blood. Subset denoted: CD45RA+ positively selected. The receptors were gathered from a man between 18 and 35 years old in good health.

The DNA for the CDR3 is TGTGCCAGCAGCCTCGGGGCAGTGCAGTACTTC. Its translation: CASSLGAVQYF. V and J are TRBV14 and TRBJ2-7, with D perhaps matching TRBD1 or TRBD2 (5 bases each). V lost 4 bases and J 9 bases, leaving 10 bases between the germline ends. This CDR3 spans 11 amino acids. Germline loops: CDR1 SGHDN, CDR2 FVKESK. Based on the CDR3 plus reference TRBV14 and TRBJ2-7, the full variable domain is EAGVTQFPSHSVIEKGQTVTLRCDPISGHDNLYWYRRVMGKEIKFLLHFVKESKQDESGMPNNRFLAERTGGTYSTLKVQPAELEDSGVYFCASSLGAVQYFGPGTRLTVT.

The chain recombines TRBV27 with TRBJ2-4; 8 nucleotides line up with TRBD1. The germline gives CDR1 MNHEY, CDR2 SMNVEV (reference sequence). The length of the CDR3 is 16 residues. The V segment lost 6 bases and the J segment 0 bases; nucleotides outside the gene matches: 7. Here the CDR3 reads CASRMTGEIAKNIQYF. As DNA, the CDR3 is TGTGCCAGCAGGATGACAGGGGAAATAGCCAAAAACATTCAGTACTTC.

The chain joins TRBV6-6 to TRBJ1-1; unclear D gene. Germline V lookup: CDR1 MNHNY, CDR2 SVGAGI (reference sequence). With 6 bases removed from V and 1 base from J, the gap between germline ends came to 9 bases. The CDR3 length is 13 residues. The CDR3 DNA is TGTGCCAGCAGACGCGGTTGGAACACTGAAGCTTTCTTT. Its protein product is CASRRGWNTEAFF.

The chain has TRBV6-5 and TRBJ1-6; 7 positions agree with TRBD1. V trimming: 6 bases; J trimming: 4 bases; junction bases outside the gene matches: 3. Germline V gene lookup returns CDR1 MNHEY and CDR2 SVGAGI. CDR3 length: 14 amino acids. The CDR3 spells CASSRGQYNSPLHF. The CDR3 coding sequence is TGTGCCAGCAGCAGGGGACAGTATAATTCACCCCTCCACTTT.

The V call is TRBV25-1, the J call TRBJ1-2; a weak D match, TRBD1 (5 bases). Trimming removed 2 bases from V and 2 bases from J, with 15 bases in between. CDR1 and CDR2 from the germline V gene are MGHDK and SYGVNS. The length of the CDR3 is 16 residues. CDR3 protein: CASSEVLQGPNYGYTF. For the CDR3, the DNA is TGTGCCAGCAGTGAAGTTCTCCAGGGACCAAACTATGGCTACACCTTC.

The chain couples TRBV4-1 to TRBJ2-1; 11 bases line up with TRBD2. The ends lost 0 bases at V and 4 bases at J; junction bases unmatched: 8. The CDR3 length is 18 residues. Germline V gene sequence: CDR1 MGHRA, CDR2 YSYEKL. The CDR3 nucleotides read TGCGCCAGCAGCCAAGATAGGCTAGCGGGGGGAAGTTACAATGAGCAGTTCTTC. Residues: CASSQDRLAGGSYNEQFF.

The V and J genes are TRBV2 and TRBJ2-2, with TRBD2 matching 9 bases. Trimming cost V 5 bases and J 7 bases; bases outside gene matches: 2. There are 13 residues in the CDR3. Germline loops: CDR1 SNHLY, CDR2 FYNNEI. The CDR3 DNA sequence: TGTGCCAGCAGTACTAGCGGGTACGGGGAGCTGTTTTTT. The encoded protein is CASSTSGYGELFF.

This chain joins TRBV9 and TRBJ2-5; the match to TRBD2 covers 9 bases. In germline, CDR1 is SGDLS, CDR2 YYNGEE. With V trimmed by 4 bases and J by 1 base, 8 bases remained unmatched. CDR3 length equals 16 residues. CDR3: CASSPGTSKSQETQYF. DNA of the CDR3: TGTGCCAGCAGCCCTGGGACTAGCAAGAGCCAAGAGACCCAGTACTTC.

V and J are TRBV6-1 and TRBJ2-7, with a tentative D call TRBD2 (5 bases). The CDR3 runs to 13 residues. Trimming removed 8 bases from V and 7 bases from J, with 18 bases in between. Germline V gene data show CDR1 as MNHNS and CDR2 as SASEGT. The CDR3 coding sequence is TGTGCCAGCCGCCCTTCCGGGATGGGTGAGCAGTACTTC. Its translation is CASRPSGMGEQYF.

The chain is built from TRBV30 and TRBJ1-2; 9 bases map to TRBD1. Germline loops: CDR1 GTSNPN, CDR2 SVGIG (reference sequence). With 4 bases clipped from V and 2 bases from J, the junction kept 5 bases outside the gene matches. The CDR3 totals 14 residues. CDR3 sequence reads: CAWKQGAGNYGYTF. DNA of the CDR3: TGTGCCTGGAAACAGGGGGCTGGGAACTATGGCTACACCTTC.

The chain couples TRBV30 to TRBJ2-7, with 7 bases matching TRBD2. The CDR3 runs 14 residues. The V and J ends lost 3 bases and 3 bases, in that order; junction bases with no gene match: 8. Germline-derived CDR1 and CDR2 are GTSNPN and SVGIG (reference sequence). The CDR3 protein is CAWSHGGKDYEQYF. The CDR3 DNA is TGTGCCTGGAGCCACGGGGGGAAAGACTACGAGCAGTACTTC.

On this clone: The sample has other DNA sequences that encode this CDR3 too. The rearrangement links TRBV30 to TRBJ1-1, with 8 bases aligning to TRBD1. The CDR3 covers 12 residues. The ends lost 1 base at V and 7 bases at J; junction bases unmatched: 2. Looked up from germline, CDR1 is GTSNPN and CDR2 is SVGIG (reference sequence). CDR3: CAWSGQGFEAFF. The CDR3 DNA reads TGTGCCTGGAGTGGACAGGGGTTTGAAGCTTTCTTT.

The chain carries TRBV19 and TRBJ2-7; a weak D match, TRBD1 (6 bases). Trimming took 3 bases from V and 6 from J, leaving 15 bases between them. The CDR3 length is 14 residues. Germline-derived CDR1 and CDR2 are LNHDA and SQIVND (reference sequence). CDR3 sequence (DNA): TGTGCCAGTAGTATGAGGGGACCGACAGGCGAGCAGTACTTC. Its translation: CASSMRGPTGEQYF.

The chain combines TRBV9 with TRBJ2-5; D is perhaps TRBD1 (6 bases). CDR1 is SGDLS, CDR2 YYNGEE, per germline. The CDR3 has 15 amino acids. Between the trimmed V and J ends, which lost 3 bases and 5 bases, there was a span of 17 bases. The CDR3 region is CASSGRGTPGETQYF. Written as DNA, the CDR3 is TGTGCCAGCAGCGGCAGGGGAACGCCCGGGGAGACCCAGTACTTC.

V gene TRBV28 combines with J gene TRBJ2-7; D unclear. Trimming removed 7 bases at V and 6 bases at J, with 13 bases between. Per germline, CDR1 MDHEN and CDR2 SYDVKM. CDR3 length: 12 amino acids. This chain's CDR3 is CASKTPLSEQYF. The CDR3 region has the DNA TGTGCCAGCAAAACCCCCCTTTCCGAGCAGTACTTC.

The V and J genes are TRBV7-9 and TRBJ2-7; D is unresolved. Germline V lookup: CDR1 SEHNR, CDR2 FQNEAQ (reference sequence). V lost 5 bases and J lost 5, with 16 bases in between. This CDR3 has 14 amino acids. DNA of the CDR3: TGTGCCAGCAGCCCCGACTTGAATATCCACGAGCAGTACTTC. Protein product: CASSPDLNIHEQYF. The full variable domain, in which reference TRBV7-9 and TRBJ2-7 provide the parts outside the CDR3, is DTGVSQNPRHKITKRGQNVTFRCDPISEHNRLYWYRQTLGQGPEFLTYFQNEAQLEKSRLLSDRFSAERPKGSFSTLEIQRTEQGDSAMYLCASSPDLNIHEQYFGPGTRLTVT.

J is TRBJ2-7 and V is TRBV6-5; D perhaps matches TRBD2 (6 bases). The germline V gene has CDR1 MNHEY and CDR2 SVGAGI. Trimming removed 2 bases at V and 6 bases at J, with 14 bases between. This CDR3 comprises 14 residues. CDR3 region: CASSYGTGWGEQYF. In nucleotides, the CDR3 is TGTGCCAGCAGTTACGGGACTGGCTGGGGCGAGCAGTACTTC.

The rearrangement uses TRBV6-1 and TRBJ2-7; D is undetermined. The V gene lost 7 bases and the J gene lost 1 base, with 8 bases spanning the gap. CDR3 length: 12 residues. From germline, CDR1 is MNHNS and CDR2 SASEGT. Here the CDR3 DNA reads TGTGCCAGCATGGTTTTTTCCTACGAGCAGTACTTC. It yields the protein CASMVFSYEQYF.

This chain joins TRBV4-3 and TRBJ2-7; TRBD1 is a possible D gene (6 bases). This CDR3 is 17 amino acids long. Germline CDR1 and CDR2: LGHNA and YSLEER. The ends were cut back, 0 bases at V and 3 bases at J, with 18 bases in the middle. The CDR3 DNA is TGCGCCAGCAGCCAAGATTTCCGGGACACTTCCTTCTACGAGCAGTACTTC. It translates to CASSQDFRDTSFYEQYF.

The V gene is TRBV5-5, the J gene TRBJ2-1; 7 bases agree with TRBD1. V lost 0 bases to trimming and J lost 4 bases; unmatched junction nucleotides: 4. This CDR3 contains 15 residues. Germline loops: CDR1 SGHKS, CDR2 YYEKEE (reference sequence). CDR3 coding DNA: TGTGCCAGCAGCTTGGAGCAGGGGGTTTACAATGAGCAGTTCTTC. Its translation: CASSLEQGVYNEQFF.

This clone was detected only once. The CDR3: CASSTRKSGWGLGTDTQYF. DNA for the CDR3: TGTGCCAGTAGTACCCGAAAGTCGGGCTGGGGGCTAGGCACAGATACGCAGTATTTT. V usage is TRBV19 and J usage is TRBJ2-3; tentatively, D is TRBD1 (6 bases). Germline V CDR1 and CDR2: LNHDA, SQIVND (reference sequence). V dropped 4 bases and J dropped 1 base, with 24 bases sitting between them. The length of the CDR3 is 19 residues. Filled out from reference TRBV19 and TRBJ2-3, the complete variable domain reads DGGITQSPKYLFRKEGQNVTLSCEQNLNHDAMYWYRQDPGQGLRLIYYSQIVNDFQKGDIAEGYSVSREKKESFPLTVTSAQKNPTAFYLCASSTRKSGWGLGTDTQYFGPGTRLTVL.

This chain links TRBV5-6 with TRBJ1-6, with TRBD1 identical over 8 bases. Germline lookup yields CDR1 SGHDT and CDR2 YYEEEE. V shed 7 bases, J shed 9 bases, and the junction held 15 bases outside the gene matches. This CDR3 comprises 16 residues. The CDR3 sequence is CASFRPGGYETSPLHF. The CDR3, as DNA: TGTGCCAGCTTTCGACCAGGGGGCTATGAAACTTCACCCCTCCACTTT.

Only a few counts were recorded for this clone. V gene TRBV7-8 combines with J gene TRBJ1-1; tentatively, D is TRBD1 (5 bases). This CDR3 contains 13 residues. CDR1 and CDR2 from the germline V gene are SGHVS and FQNEAQ. The V end was cut by 6 bases, the J end by 1 base, with 9 bases between. CDR3 nucleotides: TGTGCCAGCAGTCGGGACGGGAACACTGAAGCTTTCTTT. Protein product: CASSRDGNTEAFF.

The gene calls are TRBV5-4 and TRBJ2-3, with 11 positions matching TRBD2. The CDR3 covers 16 residues. The J segment lost 2 bases and the V segment lost 2 bases, leaving 4 bases of the junction unmatched. CDR1 and CDR2 (germline): SGHNT, YYREEE (reference sequence). The CDR3 DNA reads TGTGCCAGCAGCTTACTAGCGGGGGCCCTCACAGATACGCAGTATTTT. Its protein is CASSLLAGALTDTQYF.

The rearrangement links TRBV6-1 to TRBJ1-2; D not certain. The CDR3 extends over 13 amino acids. From germline, CDR1 is MNHNS and CDR2 SASEGT. V was trimmed by 4 bases and J by 3 bases, leaving 9 bases between them. The CDR3 here is CASSVRGDYGYTF. DNA for the CDR3: TGTGCCAGCAGTGTGCGCGGGGACTATGGCTACACCTTC.

This chain connects TRBV21-1 to TRBJ1-5; the table calls TRBD1, which could not be checked here. TRBV21-1 is described as a pseudogene. The CDR3 has 16 residues. The CDR3 here is CASKYRGLNSNQPQHF. The CDR3 DNA reads TGTGCCAGCAAGTACAGGGGACTCAATAGCAATCAGCCCCAGCATTTT.

CDR3 bases: TGCGCCAGCAGCTTGGGAACCGGGACTAGCGGGAGTGTGGCGCAGTATTTT. Amino acid sequence: CASSLGTGTSGSVAQYF. V is TRBV5-1 and J is TRBJ2-3, with 14 bases lining up with TRBD2. The V gene end was trimmed by 0 bases and the J gene end by 10 bases; junction bases not matched to a gene: 10. CDR1 is SGHRS, CDR2 YFSETQ, per germline. CDR3 size: 17 residues.

The chain is built from TRBV7-2 and TRBJ2-1, with 8 bases matching TRBD2. After removal of 5 bases from V and 6 bases from J, the junction contained 12 bases not matched to a gene. The germline CDR1 and CDR2 sequences are SGHTA and FQGNSA. This CDR3 is 16 amino acids long. In nucleotides, the CDR3 is TGTGCCAGCAGCCGTGTATCTTCCGGGAGGGCCAATGAGCAGTTCTTC. This gives the protein CASSRVSSGRANEQFF.

The chain combines TRBV2 with TRBJ2-7; 7 bases align to TRBD2. Trimming at V came to 4 bases and at J to 9 bases, leaving 12 bases not matched to a gene. There are 14 residues in the CDR3. The germline CDR1 and CDR2 sequences are SNHLY and FYNNEI. The CDR3 DNA follows: TGTGCCAGCAGTGGAACGGGACTAACTCCAGGGCAGTACTTC. Encoded protein: CASSGTGLTPGQYF.